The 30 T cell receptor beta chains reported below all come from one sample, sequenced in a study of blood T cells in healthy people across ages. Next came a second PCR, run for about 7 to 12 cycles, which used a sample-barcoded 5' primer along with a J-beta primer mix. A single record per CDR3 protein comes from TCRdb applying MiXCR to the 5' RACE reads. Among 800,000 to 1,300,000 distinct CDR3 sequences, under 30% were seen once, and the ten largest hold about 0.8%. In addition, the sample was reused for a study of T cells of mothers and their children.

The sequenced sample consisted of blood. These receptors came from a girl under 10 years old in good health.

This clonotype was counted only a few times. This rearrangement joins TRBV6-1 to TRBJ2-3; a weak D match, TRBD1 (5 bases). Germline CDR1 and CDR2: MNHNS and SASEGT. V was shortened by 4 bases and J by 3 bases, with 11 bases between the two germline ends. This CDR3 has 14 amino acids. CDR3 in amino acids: CASSVQGITDTQYF. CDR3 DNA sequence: TGTGCCAGCAGTGTTCAGGGAATAACAGATACGCAGTATTTT.

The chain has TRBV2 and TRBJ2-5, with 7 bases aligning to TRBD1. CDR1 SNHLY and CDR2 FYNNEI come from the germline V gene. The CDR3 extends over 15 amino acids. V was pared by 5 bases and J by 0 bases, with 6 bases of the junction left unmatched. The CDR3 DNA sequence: TGTGCCAGCAGTCGGTCACAGGGGTACCAAGAGACCCAGTACTTC. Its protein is CASSRSQGYQETQYF.

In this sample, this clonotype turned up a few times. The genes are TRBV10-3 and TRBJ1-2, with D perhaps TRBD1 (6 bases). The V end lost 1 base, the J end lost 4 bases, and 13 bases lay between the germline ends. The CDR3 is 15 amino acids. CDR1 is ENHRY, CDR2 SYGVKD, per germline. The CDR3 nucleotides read TGTGCCATCAGTGAGTTAATTGGGGGCAGCTATGGCTACACCTTC. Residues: CAISELIGGSYGYTF.

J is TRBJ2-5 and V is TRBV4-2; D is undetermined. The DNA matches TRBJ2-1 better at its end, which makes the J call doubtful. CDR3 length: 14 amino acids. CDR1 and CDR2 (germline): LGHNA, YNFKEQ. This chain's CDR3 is CASSQDRTDNEQFF. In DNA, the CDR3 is TGTGCCAGCAGCCAAGATCGTACCGACAATGAGCAGTTCTTC.

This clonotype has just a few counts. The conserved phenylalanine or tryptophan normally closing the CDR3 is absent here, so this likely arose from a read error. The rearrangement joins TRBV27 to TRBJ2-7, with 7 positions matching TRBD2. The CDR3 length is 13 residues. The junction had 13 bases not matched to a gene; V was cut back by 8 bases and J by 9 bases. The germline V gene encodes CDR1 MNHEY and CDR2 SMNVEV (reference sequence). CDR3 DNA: TGTGCCAGCGGCCGGGGGGACTGGATAGGGCAGTACCTC. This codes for CASGRGDWIGQYL.

The CDR3 sequence is CASSYGRTNTEAFF. The CDR3 bases are TGTGCCAGCAGTTACGGCCGGACTAACACTGAAGCTTTCTTT. This chain joins TRBV6-5 and TRBJ1-1; D remains unclear. V was pared by 2 bases and J by 2 bases, with 9 bases between. Germline values: CDR1 MNHEY, CDR2 SVGAGI. The CDR3 spans 14 residues.

The DNA of the CDR3 is TGTGCCAGCAGCTTAAGTTCTGGGGTCACTGAAGCTTTCTTT. Protein: CASSLSSGVTEAFF. The genes are TRBV11-2 and TRBJ1-1; unclear D gene. The V end lost 2 bases, the J end lost 4 bases, and 11 bases lay between the germline ends. The CDR3 spans 14 residues. Germline V lookup: CDR1 SGHAT, CDR2 FQNNGV.

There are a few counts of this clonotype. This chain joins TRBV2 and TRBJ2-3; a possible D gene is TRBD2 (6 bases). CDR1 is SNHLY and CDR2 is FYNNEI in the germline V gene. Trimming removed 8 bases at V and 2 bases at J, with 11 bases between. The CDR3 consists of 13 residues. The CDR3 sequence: CASWRDYTDTQYF. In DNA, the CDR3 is TGTGCCAGCTGGAGGGATTACACAGATACGCAGTATTTT.

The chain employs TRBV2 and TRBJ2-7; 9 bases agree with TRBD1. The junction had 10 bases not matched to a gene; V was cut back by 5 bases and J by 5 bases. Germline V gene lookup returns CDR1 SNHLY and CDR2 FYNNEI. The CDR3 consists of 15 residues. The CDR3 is CASSLLQGARNEQYF. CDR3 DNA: TGTGCCAGCAGTCTCCTACAGGGGGCGAGGAACGAGCAGTACTTC.

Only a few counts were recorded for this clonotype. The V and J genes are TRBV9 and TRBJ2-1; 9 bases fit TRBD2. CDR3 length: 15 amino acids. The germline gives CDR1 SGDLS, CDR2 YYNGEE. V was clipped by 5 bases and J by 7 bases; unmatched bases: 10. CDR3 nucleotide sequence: TGTGCCAGCAGAGGAGGTAGCGGGAGTATGAATGAGCAGTTCTTC. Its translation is CASRGGSGSMNEQFF.

This CDR3 is CASRRSGGREQYF. DNA of the CDR3: TGTGCCAGCAGACGTAGCGGGGGGCGTGAGCAGTACTTC. This rearrangement joins TRBV7-2 to TRBJ2-7, with 10 positions matching TRBD2. Germline lookup yields CDR1 SGHTA and CDR2 FQGNSA. V lost 6 bases, J lost 7 bases, and 6 bases stayed unmatched. This CDR3 contains 13 residues. The complete variable domain, with remaining parts taken from reference TRBV7-2 and TRBJ2-7, reads GAGVSQSPSNKVTEKGKDVELRCDPISGHTALYWYRQSLGQGLEFLIYFQGNSAPDKSGLPSDRFSAERTGGSVSTLTIQRTQQEDSAVYLCASRRSGGREQYFGPGTRLTVT.

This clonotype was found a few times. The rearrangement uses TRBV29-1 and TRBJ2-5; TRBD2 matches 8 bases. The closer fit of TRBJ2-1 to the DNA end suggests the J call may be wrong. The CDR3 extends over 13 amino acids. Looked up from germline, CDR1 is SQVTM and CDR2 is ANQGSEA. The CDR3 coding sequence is TGCAGCGTTGAAGGGCGGGAGGAACATGAGCAGTTCTTC. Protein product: CSVEGREEHEQFF.

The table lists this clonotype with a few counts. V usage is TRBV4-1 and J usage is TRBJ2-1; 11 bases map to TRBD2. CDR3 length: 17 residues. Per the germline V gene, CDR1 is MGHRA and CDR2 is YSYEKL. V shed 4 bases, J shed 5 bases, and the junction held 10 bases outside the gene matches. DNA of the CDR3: TGCGCCAGCAGCCTTAGACCCCCGGGACTAGCGGACAATGAGCAGTTCTTC. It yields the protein CASSLRPPGLADNEQFF.

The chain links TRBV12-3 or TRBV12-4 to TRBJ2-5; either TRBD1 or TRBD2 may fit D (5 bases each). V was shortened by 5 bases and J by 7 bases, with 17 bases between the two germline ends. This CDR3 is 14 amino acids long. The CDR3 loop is CASSQPGNDRTQYF. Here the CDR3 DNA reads TGTGCCAGCAGTCAACCCGGGAACGACAGGACCCAGTACTTC.

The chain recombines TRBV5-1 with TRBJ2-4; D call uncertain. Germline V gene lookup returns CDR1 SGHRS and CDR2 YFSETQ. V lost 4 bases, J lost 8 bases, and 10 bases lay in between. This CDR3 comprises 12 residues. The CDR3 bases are TGCGCCAGCAGCCCGGACGAGTACATTCAGTACTTC. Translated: CASSPDEYIQYF.

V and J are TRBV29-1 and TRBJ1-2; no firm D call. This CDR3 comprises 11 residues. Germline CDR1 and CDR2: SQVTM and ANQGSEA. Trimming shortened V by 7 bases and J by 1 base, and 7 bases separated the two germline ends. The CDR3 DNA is TGCAGCGGCCTTTTTAACTATGGCTACACCTTC. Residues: CSGLFNYGYTF.

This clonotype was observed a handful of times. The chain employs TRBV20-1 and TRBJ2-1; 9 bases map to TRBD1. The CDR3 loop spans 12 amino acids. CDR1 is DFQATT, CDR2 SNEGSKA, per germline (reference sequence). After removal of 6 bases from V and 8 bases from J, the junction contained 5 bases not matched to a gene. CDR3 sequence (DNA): TGCAGTGCCTGGGACAGGGTGGATGAGCAGTTCTTC. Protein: CSAWDRVDEQFF.

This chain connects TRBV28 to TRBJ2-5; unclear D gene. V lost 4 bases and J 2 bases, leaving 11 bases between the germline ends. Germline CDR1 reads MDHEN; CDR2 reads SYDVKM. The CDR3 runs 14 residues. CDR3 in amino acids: CASSYRRPQETQYF. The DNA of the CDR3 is TGTGCCAGCAGTTATCGACGGCCTCAAGAGACCCAGTACTTC. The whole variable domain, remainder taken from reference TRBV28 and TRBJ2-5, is DVKVTQSSRYLVKRTGEKVFLECVQDMDHENMFWYRQDPGLGLRLIYFSYDVKMKEKGDIPEGYSVSREKKERFSLILESASTNQTSMYLCASSYRRPQETQYFGPGTRLLVL.

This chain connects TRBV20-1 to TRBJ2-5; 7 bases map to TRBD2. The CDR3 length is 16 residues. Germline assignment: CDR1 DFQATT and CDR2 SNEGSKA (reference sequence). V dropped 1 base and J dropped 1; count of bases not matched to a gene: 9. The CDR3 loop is CSARGWEGPIQETQYF. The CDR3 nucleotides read TGCAGTGCTAGAGGTTGGGAGGGCCCAATCCAAGAGACCCAGTACTTC.

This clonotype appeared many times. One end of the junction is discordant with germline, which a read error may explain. The CDR3 nucleotides read TGCGCCAGCAGGAGTGAAGCAGGGAACAATAAGCAGTTCTTC. It specifies CASRSEAGNNKQFF. V gene TRBV5-1 combines with J gene TRBJ2-1; D possibly corresponds to TRBD1 (5 bases). The CDR3 has 14 residues. Germline lookup yields CDR1 SGHRS and CDR2 YFSETQ.

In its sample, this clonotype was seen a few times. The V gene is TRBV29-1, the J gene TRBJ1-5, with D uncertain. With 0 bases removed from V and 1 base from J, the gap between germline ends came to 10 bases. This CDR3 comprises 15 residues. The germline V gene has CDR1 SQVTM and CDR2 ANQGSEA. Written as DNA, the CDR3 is TGCAGCGTTGAAGAGGTGGAGGGCAGCAATCAGCCCCAGCATTTT. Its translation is CSVEEVEGSNQPQHF.

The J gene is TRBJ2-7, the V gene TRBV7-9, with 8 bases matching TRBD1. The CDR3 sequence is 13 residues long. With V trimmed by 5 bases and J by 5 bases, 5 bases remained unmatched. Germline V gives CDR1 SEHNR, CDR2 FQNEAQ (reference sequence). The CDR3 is CASSPDRAHEQYF. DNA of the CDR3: TGTGCCAGCAGCCCGGACAGGGCCCACGAGCAGTACTTC.

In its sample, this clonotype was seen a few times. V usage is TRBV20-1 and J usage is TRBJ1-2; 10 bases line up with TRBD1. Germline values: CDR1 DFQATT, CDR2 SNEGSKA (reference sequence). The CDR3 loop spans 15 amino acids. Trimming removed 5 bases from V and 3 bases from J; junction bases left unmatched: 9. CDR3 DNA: TGCAGTGCTCCCCGACAGGGGGCGGAGGACTATGGCTACACCTTC. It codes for CSAPRQGAEDYGYTF.

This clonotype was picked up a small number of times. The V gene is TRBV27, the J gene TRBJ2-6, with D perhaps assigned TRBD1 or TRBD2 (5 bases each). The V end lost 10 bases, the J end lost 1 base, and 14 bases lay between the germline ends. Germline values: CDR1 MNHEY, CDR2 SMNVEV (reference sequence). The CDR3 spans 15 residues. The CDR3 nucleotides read TGTGCCACCAGGGAGTGTTGGTCTGGGGCCAACGTCCTGACTTTC. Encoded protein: CATRECWSGANVLTF.

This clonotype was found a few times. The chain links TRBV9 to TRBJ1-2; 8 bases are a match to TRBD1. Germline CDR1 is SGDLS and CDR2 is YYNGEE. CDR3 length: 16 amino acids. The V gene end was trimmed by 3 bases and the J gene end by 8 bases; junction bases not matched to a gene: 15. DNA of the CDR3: TGTGCCAGCAGCGGTTTTTCCGGGACAGGTGATTACGGCTACACCTTC. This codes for CASSGFSGTGDYGYTF.

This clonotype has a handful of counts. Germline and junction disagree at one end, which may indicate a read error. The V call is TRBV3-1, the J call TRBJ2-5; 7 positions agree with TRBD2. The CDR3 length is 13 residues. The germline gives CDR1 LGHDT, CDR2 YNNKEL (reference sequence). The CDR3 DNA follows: TGTGCCACCAAGCGGGAAGGTTCGGAGACTCAGTACTTC. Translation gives CATKREGSETQYF.

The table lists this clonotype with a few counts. CDR3 sequence reads: CASSPKTGGNTEAFF. CDR3 sequence (DNA): TGTGCCAGCTCACCTAAGACAGGGGGGAACACTGAAGCTTTCTTT. The rearrangement joins TRBV18 to TRBJ1-1; 9 bases match TRBD1. This CDR3 spans 15 amino acids. Germline-derived CDR1 and CDR2 are KGHSH and LQKENI. V gave up 3 bases and J gave up 1 base; unmatched junction bases: 3.

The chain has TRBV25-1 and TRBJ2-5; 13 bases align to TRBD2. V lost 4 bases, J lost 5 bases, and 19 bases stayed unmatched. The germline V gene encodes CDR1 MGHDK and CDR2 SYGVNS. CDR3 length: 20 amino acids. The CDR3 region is CASSGWTSGSVLLRGETQYF. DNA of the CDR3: TGTGCCAGCAGTGGCTGGACTAGCGGGAGTGTCCTTCTGCGGGGGGAGACCCAGTACTTC.

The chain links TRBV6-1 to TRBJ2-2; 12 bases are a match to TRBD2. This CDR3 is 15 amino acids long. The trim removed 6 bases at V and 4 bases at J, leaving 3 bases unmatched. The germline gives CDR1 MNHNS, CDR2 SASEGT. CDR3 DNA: TGTGCCAGCAGCCCACTAGCGGGAGGCACCGGGGAGCTGTTTTTT. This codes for CASSPLAGGTGELFF.

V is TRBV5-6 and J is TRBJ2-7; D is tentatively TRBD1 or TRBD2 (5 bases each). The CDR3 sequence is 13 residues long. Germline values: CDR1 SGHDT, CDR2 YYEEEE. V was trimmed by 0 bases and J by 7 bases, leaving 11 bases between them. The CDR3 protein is CASSLGGGREQYF. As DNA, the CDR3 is TGTGCCAGCAGCTTGGGTGGGGGACGGGAGCAGTACTTC.